The 19 T cell receptor beta chains below come from one sample, sequenced in a study of cytomegalovirus exposure and HLA in healthy donors. In the PCR, 60 Vbeta and 13 Jbeta primers were used. The protocol was immunoSEQ multiplex PCR, while the TCRdb copy is restricted to in-frame clones and leaves out a portion. The sample has approximately 140,000 clones, 77% seen once. Material for sequencing was PBMCs. These receptor sequences come from a woman between 50 and 59 years old in good health and CMV-seronegative.

This rearrangement joins TRBV29-1 to TRBJ2-5; D unclear. The tail of the sequence fits TRBJ2-7 better, so the J call may be wrong. CDR1 SQVTM and CDR2 ANQGSEA come from the germline V gene. CDR3 size: 10 residues. In nucleotides, the CDR3 is TGCAGCGTTGAAGAGGGCGAGCAGTACTTC. The encoded protein is CSVEEGEQYF.

This clone showed up just once. This rearrangement joins TRBV7-8 to TRBJ1-4; D call uncertain. Per the germline V gene, CDR1 is SGHVS and CDR2 is FQNEAQ. V gave up 5 bases and J gave up 7 bases, with 20 bases separating them. The CDR3 contains 16 residues. CDR3: CASSLSGGPWGEKLFF. In nucleotides, the CDR3 is TGTGCCAGCAGCCTAAGTGGAGGCCCCTGGGGTGAAAAACTGTTTTTT.

V is TRBV7-8 and J is TRBJ1-2; 9 nucleotides match TRBD1. V lost 5 bases, J lost 5 bases, and 15 bases stayed unmatched. The CDR3 contains 17 residues. Germline V gene data show CDR1 as SGHVS and CDR2 as FQNEAQ. The CDR3 DNA reads as TGTGCCAGCAGCCACCTGGAACCGACCGGGACAGGGTATGGCTACACCTTC. It encodes CASSHLEPTGTGYGYTF.

This sequence joins TRBV27 and TRBJ2-5, with a possible D match to TRBD2 (6 bases). The V end lost 5 bases, the J end lost 2 bases, and 15 bases lay between the germline ends. Looked up from germline, CDR1 is MNHEY and CDR2 is SMNVEV (reference sequence). The CDR3 consists of 15 residues. CDR3 sequence (DNA): TGTGCCAGCAGTCGAAACGCGGGGCAACAAGAGACCCAGTACTTC. It yields the protein CASSRNAGQQETQYF.

This chain connects TRBV7-9 to TRBJ1-1; D ambiguous. CDR1 SEHNR and CDR2 FQNEAQ come from the germline V gene (reference sequence). This CDR3 has 13 residues. The V end lost 6 bases, the J end lost 0 bases, and 8 bases lay between the germline ends. For the CDR3, the DNA is TGTGCCAGCAGACAGACGCTGAACACTGAAGCTTTCTTT. It yields the protein CASRQTLNTEAFF.

This chain uses TRBV30 with TRBJ2-7; D perhaps matches TRBD1 (5 bases). Germline-derived CDR1 and CDR2 are GTSNPN and SVGIG (reference sequence). V was cut by 4 bases and J by 3 bases, with 10 bases left in between. The length of the CDR3 is 12 residues. The DNA for the CDR3 is TGTGCCTGGATTGGACAAGACTACGAGCAGTACTTC. Translating it yields CAWIGQDYEQYF. The whole variable domain, filled in from reference TRBV30 and TRBJ2-7, reads SQTIHQWPATLVQPVGSPLSLECTVEGTSNPNLYWYRQAAGRGLQLLFYSVGIGQISSEVPQNLSASRPQDRQFILSSKKLLLSDSGFYLCAWIGQDYEQYFGPGTRLTVT.

This chain joins TRBV7-2 and TRBJ1-1; 7 bases are shared with TRBD1. V lost 3 bases to trimming and J lost 11 bases; unmatched junction nucleotides: 6. This CDR3 comprises 12 residues. CDR1 and CDR2 (germline): SGHTA, FQGNSA. The CDR3 reads CASSFDRVKAFF. For the CDR3, the DNA is TGTGCCAGCAGCTTTGACAGGGTGAAGGCTTTCTTT. Full variable domain (outside the CDR3, taken from reference TRBV7-2 and TRBJ1-1): GAGVSQSPSNKVTEKGKDVELRCDPISGHTALYWYRQSLGQGLEFLIYFQGNSAPDKSGLPSDRFSAERTGGSVSTLTIQRTQQEDSAVYLCASSFDRVKAFFGQGTRLTVV.

This clone was detected only a few times. The J gene is TRBJ1-5, the V gene TRBV2, with TRBD1 as a possible D gene (6 bases). CDR1 and CDR2 from the germline V gene are SNHLY and FYNNEI. The CDR3 totals 13 residues. Trimming removed 7 bases from V and 4 bases from J, with 11 bases in between. The CDR3 nucleotides are TGTGCCAGCACCCGGGACACTAATCAGCCCCAGCATTTT. It codes for CASTRDTNQPQHF.

The V call is TRBV6-5, the J call TRBJ1-5; maybe TRBD1 (5 bases). The germline CDR1 and CDR2 sequences are MNHEY and SVGAGI. The CDR3 contains 15 residues. V dropped 7 bases and J dropped 0 bases, with 13 bases sitting between them. The CDR3 loop reads CASTAGSDSNQPQHF. In DNA, the CDR3 is TGTGCCAGCACCGCAGGGTCCGATAGCAATCAGCCCCAGCATTTT.

This clone was counted between two and nine times. A junction end diverges from the germline sequence, so it may reflect a read error. V is TRBV7-9 and J is TRBJ2-7; 15 nucleotides agree with TRBD2. Germline V CDR1 and CDR2: SEHNR, FQNEAQ (reference sequence). This CDR3 comprises 16 residues. CDR3 protein: CSSSSGTSGGTYEQYF. The CDR3 DNA follows: TGTTCCAGCAGCTCCGGGACTAGCGGGGGGACTTACGAGCAGTACTTC.

The chain combines TRBV10-3 with TRBJ1-2; 9 nucleotides match TRBD1. This CDR3 is built from 18 residues. J gave up 2 bases and V 3 bases, and 13 bases lay outside the gene matches. Germline lookup yields CDR1 ENHRY and CDR2 SYGVKD. The CDR3 spells CAISDSETGTGSNYGYTF. The CDR3 bases are TGTGCCATCAGTGATTCTGAAACCGGGACAGGGTCAAACTATGGCTACACCTTC.

V gene TRBV6-5 combines with J gene TRBJ2-1; the D gene is possibly TRBD2 (5 bases). Germline lookup yields CDR1 MNHEY and CDR2 SVGAGI. This CDR3 has 14 residues. Trimming pared 2 bases from V and 0 bases from J, leaving 5 bases between. CDR3 protein: CASSYGSSYNEQFF. CDR3 coding DNA: TGTGCCAGCAGTTACGGGAGCTCCTACAATGAGCAGTTCTTC.

This rearrangement joins TRBV29-1 to TRBJ1-3; no reliable D call. The CDR3 spans 14 residues. Germline assignment: CDR1 SQVTM and CDR2 ANQGSEA. Deletions cut 4 bases from V and 0 bases from J, with 10 bases between. The CDR3, as DNA: TGCAGCGTTGTCCGCAGTGACTCTGGAAACACCATATATTTT. Translating it yields CSVVRSDSGNTIYF.

The chain joins TRBV19 to TRBJ1-5; 8 bases fit TRBD1. Germline V gene lookup returns CDR1 LNHDA and CDR2 SQIVND (reference sequence). The CDR3 length is 14 residues. V lost 2 bases to trimming and J lost 6 bases; unmatched junction nucleotides: 3. The DNA for the CDR3 is TGTGCCAGTAGTATACAGGGGGCGGGTCAGCCCCAGCATTTT. Protein: CASSIQGAGQPQHF. Full variable domain (rest looked up from reference TRBV19 and TRBJ1-5): DGGITQSPKYLFRKEGQNVTLSCEQNLNHDAMYWYRQDPGQGLRLIYYSQIVNDFQKGDIAEGYSVSREKKESFPLTVTSAQKNPTAFYLCASSIQGAGQPQHFGDGTRLSIL.

The chain carries TRBV6-4 and TRBJ2-1; perhaps TRBD1 as D (5 bases). Deletions cut 3 bases from V and 9 bases from J, with 15 bases between. In germline, CDR1 is MRHNA, CDR2 SNTAGT. This CDR3 spans 14 amino acids. CDR3 bases: TGTGCCAGCAGTGATGGGCAGGGCACAGGTGAGCAGTTCTTC. Encoded protein: CASSDGQGTGEQFF.

The rearrangement uses TRBV7-2 and TRBJ2-5; 14 bases fit TRBD2. Germline V CDR1 and CDR2: SGHTA, FQGNSA. The CDR3 spans 17 residues. V trimming: 5 bases; J trimming: 4 bases; junction bases outside the gene matches: 9. CDR3 sequence (DNA): TGTGCCAGCAGCAGACTAGCGGGGGGGCCTGGGGGAGAGACCCAGTACTTC. This encodes CASSRLAGGPGGETQYF.

J is TRBJ2-7 and V is TRBV19; 9 bases match TRBD1. Germline CDR1 and CDR2: LNHDA and SQIVND (reference sequence). The junction had 6 bases not matched to a gene; V was cut back by 5 bases and J by 4 bases. The CDR3 consists of 14 residues. The CDR3, as DNA: TGTGCCAGTAGTCTGACAGGGGGGTCTTACGAGCAGTACTTC. This translates into CASSLTGGSYEQYF.

The V gene is TRBV7-2, the J gene TRBJ1-5, with 8 bases lining up with TRBD1. The CDR3 spans 14 residues. CDR1 is SGHTA and CDR2 is FQGNSA in the germline V gene. Trimming cost V 5 bases and J 7 bases; bases outside gene matches: 7. CDR3 region: CASSQDRGSQPQHF. CDR3 sequence (DNA): TGTGCCAGCAGCCAAGACAGGGGTTCACAGCCCCAGCATTTT.

This chain uses TRBV9 with TRBJ2-3; 7 bases agree with TRBD2. The CDR3 runs 19 residues. The V and J ends lost 4 bases and 0 bases, in that order; junction bases with no gene match: 17. The germline V gene has CDR1 SGDLS and CDR2 YYNGEE. The CDR3 DNA follows: TGTGCCAGCAGCCCCCGGGCTAGCGGAGTTCTCTATAGCACAGATACGCAGTATTTT. This encodes CASSPRASGVLYSTDTQYF. Combining the CDR3 with reference TRBV9 and TRBJ2-3 gives the whole variable domain DSGVTQTPKHLITATGQRVTLRCSPRSGDLSVYWYQQSLDQGLQFLIQYYNGEERAKGNILERFSAQQFPDLHSELNLSSLELGDSALYFCASSPRASGVLYSTDTQYFGPGTRLTVL.